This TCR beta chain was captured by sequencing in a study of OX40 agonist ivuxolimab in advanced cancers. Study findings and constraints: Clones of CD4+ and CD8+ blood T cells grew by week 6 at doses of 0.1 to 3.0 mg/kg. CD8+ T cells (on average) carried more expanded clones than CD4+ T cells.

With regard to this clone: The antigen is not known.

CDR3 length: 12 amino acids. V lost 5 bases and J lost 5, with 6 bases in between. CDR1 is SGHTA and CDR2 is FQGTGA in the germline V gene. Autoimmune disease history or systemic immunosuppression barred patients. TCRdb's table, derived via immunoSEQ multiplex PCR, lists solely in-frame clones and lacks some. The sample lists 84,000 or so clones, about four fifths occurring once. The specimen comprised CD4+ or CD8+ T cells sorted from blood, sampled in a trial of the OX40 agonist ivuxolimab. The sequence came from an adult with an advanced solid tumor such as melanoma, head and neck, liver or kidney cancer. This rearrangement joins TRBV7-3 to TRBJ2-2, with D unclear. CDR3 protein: CASSQATGELFF. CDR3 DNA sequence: TGTGCCAGCAGCCAAGCGACCGGGGAGCTGTTTTTT.